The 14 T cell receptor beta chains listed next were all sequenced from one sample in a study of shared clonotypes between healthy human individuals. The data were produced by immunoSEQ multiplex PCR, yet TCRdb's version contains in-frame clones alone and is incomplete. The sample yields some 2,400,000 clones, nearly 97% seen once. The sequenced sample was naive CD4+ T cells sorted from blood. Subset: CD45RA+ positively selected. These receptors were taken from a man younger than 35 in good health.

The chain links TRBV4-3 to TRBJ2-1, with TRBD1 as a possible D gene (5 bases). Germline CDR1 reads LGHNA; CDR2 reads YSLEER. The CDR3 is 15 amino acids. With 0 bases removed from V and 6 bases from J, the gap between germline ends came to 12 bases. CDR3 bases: TGCGCCAGCAGCCAAGATAGGGGAACCTTCAATGAGCAGTTCTTC. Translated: CASSQDRGTFNEQFF.

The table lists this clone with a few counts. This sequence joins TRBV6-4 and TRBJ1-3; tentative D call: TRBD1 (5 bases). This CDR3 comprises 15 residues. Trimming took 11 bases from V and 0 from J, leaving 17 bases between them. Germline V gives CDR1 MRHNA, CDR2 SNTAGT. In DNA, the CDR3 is TGTGCCGCCTCCGGGACCGACCTCTCTGGAAACACCATATATTTT. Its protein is CAASGTDLSGNTIYF.

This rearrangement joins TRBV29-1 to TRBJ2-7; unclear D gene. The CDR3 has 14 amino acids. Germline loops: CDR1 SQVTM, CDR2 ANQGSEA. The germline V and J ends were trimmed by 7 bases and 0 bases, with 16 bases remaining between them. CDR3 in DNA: TGCAGCGCCTCGGCCCCACCTAACTCCTACGAGCAGTACTTC. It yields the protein CSASAPPNSYEQYF.

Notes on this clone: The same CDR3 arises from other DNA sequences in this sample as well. CDR3 in amino acids: CAISQADTQYF. The CDR3 bases are TGTGCCATCAGCCAGGCAGATACGCAGTATTTT. The rearrangement joins TRBV10-3 to TRBJ2-3; no reliable D call. The CDR3 has 11 residues. The V gene lost 6 bases and the J gene lost 4 bases, with 5 bases spanning the gap. Germline V CDR1 and CDR2: ENHRY, SYGVKD.

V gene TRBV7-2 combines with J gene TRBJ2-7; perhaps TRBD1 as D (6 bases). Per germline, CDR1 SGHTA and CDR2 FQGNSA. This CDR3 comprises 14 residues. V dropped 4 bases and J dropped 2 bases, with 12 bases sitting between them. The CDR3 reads CASSSAGTTYEQYF. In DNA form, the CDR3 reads TGTGCCAGCAGCTCCGCCGGGACAACCTACGAGCAGTACTTC.

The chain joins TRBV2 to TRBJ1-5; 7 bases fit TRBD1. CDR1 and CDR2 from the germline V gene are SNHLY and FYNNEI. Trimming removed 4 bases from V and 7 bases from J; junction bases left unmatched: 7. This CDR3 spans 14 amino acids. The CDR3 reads CASSGQGEYQPQHF. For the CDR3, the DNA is TGTGCCAGCAGTGGACAGGGAGAATACCAGCCCCAGCATTTT.

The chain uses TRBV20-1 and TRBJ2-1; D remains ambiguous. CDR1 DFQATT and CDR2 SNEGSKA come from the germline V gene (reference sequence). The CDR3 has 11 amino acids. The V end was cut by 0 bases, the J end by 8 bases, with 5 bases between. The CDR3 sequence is CSARDYDEQFF. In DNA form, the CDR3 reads TGCAGTGCTAGAGATTACGATGAGCAGTTCTTC.

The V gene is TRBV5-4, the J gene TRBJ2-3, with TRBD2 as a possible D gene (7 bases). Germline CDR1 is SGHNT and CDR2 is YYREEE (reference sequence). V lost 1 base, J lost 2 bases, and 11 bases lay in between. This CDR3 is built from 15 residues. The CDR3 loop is CASSLTAGHTDTQYF. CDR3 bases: TGTGCCAGCAGCTTGACAGCGGGACACACAGATACGCAGTATTTT.

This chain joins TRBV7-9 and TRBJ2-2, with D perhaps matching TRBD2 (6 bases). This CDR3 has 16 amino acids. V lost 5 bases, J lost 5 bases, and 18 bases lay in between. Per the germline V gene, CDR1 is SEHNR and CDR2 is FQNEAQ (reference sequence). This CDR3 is CASSHQGTPDTGELFF. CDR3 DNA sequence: TGTGCCAGCAGCCATCAAGGGACTCCTGATACCGGGGAGCTGTTTTTT.

CDR3 in DNA: TGTGCCAGCAGCCCGTCGGGAGCCCCTAGCGGGGGCTACACCTTC. This encodes CASSPSGAPSGGYTF. The rearrangement joins TRBV5-8 to TRBJ1-2; D is unresolved. The V gene's germline CDR1 is SGHTS and CDR2 YDEGEE. Trimming pared 4 bases from V and 8 bases from J, leaving 21 bases between. CDR3 length: 15 amino acids.

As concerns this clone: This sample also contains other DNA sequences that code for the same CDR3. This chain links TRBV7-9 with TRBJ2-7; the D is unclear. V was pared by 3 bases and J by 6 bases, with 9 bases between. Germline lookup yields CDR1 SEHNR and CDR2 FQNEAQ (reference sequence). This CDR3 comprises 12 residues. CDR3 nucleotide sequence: TGTGCCAGCAGCTTGCCGGGCGGCGAGCAGTACTTC. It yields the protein CASSLPGGEQYF.

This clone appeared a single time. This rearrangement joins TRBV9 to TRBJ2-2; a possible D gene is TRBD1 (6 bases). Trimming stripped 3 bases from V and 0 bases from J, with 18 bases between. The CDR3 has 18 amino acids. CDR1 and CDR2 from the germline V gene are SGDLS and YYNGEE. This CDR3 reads CASSATRQGTTNTGELFF. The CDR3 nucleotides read TGTGCCAGCAGCGCGACTCGGCAGGGGACAACGAACACCGGGGAGCTGTTTTTT.

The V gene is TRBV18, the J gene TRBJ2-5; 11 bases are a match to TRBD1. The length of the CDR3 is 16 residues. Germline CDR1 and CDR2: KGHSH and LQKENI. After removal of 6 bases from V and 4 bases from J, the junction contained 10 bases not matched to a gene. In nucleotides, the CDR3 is TGTGCCAGCTCCCTAACCCGGACAGGGGGCGGAGAGACCCAGTACTTC. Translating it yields CASSLTRTGGGETQYF.

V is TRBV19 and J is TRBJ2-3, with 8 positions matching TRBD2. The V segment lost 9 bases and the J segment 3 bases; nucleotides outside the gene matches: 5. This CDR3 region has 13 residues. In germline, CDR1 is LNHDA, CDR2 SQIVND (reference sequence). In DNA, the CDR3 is TGTGCCAGCCAGCGGGAGTTGACAGATACGCAGTATTTT. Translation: CASQRELTDTQYF.